This TCR beta chain emerged from a study of blood T cells in healthy people across ages. The use of a sample-barcoded 5' primer and a J-beta primer mix characterized a second PCR of roughly 6 to 11 cycles. Template switching added a 12-random-nucleotide identifier to every cDNA molecule. From the 5' RACE reads, TCRdb called clonotypes with MiXCR, one entry per CDR3 protein. The sample carries under 1,100,000 distinct CDR3 sequences, approximately 26% recorded once. Total RNA amounts of at least 6 micrograms were extracted per sample. General study points: Long-lived donors exceeded aged donors in naive CD4+ cells and diversity.

Concerning this clonotype itself: The antigen is undetermined. At one of its ends the junction is not consistent with the germline gene, which may arise from a read error.

These data were also reused for a study on T cells of mothers and their children. From that second work: A second PCR was performed with the M1S primer. This primer added sample barcodes and 2-4 random nucleotides.

This clonotype originated in a girl aged 2 to 9 in good health. Sequencing used blood.

CDR3 protein: CASSAAGYNEQSF. The CDR3 nucleotides read TGTGCCAGCAGCGCCGCGGGGTACAATGAGCAGTCCTTC. This sequence joins TRBV11-2 and TRBJ2-5; possible D gene TRBD2, 6 bases. The CDR3 has 13 residues. Germline lookup yields CDR1 SGHAT and CDR2 FQNNGV.